These T cell receptor beta chains were read from a single sample in a study of T cell changes during pregnancy in multiple sclerosis. The assay was immunoSEQ multiplex PCR, and TCRdb's table has in-frame clones only and misses some. The sample carries roughly 49,000 clones, 90% to 95% recorded once. Sequencing was performed on peripheral blood, taken after pregnancy. Every receptor here comes from a female donor with multiple sclerosis, enrolled in a pregnancy study. The CDR3 runs from the conserved cysteine through the conserved F or W. The D gene is left open where the match is weak. Expanded clones are given a class, and other clones once, few, many or no size at all.

clone_size j_call d_call v_call cdr3_nt cdr3_aa
NA TRBJ2-3 TRBD2 TRBV7-8 TGTGCCAGCAGCCACTCCGCCGGGACTAGCGGGGGGGTTACGCAGTATTTT CASSHSAGTSGGVTQYF
NA TRBJ1-6 TRBD1 TRBV5-4 TGTGCCAGCAGCTCGGGAACAGGGGTGTATAATTCACCCCTCCACTTT CASSSGTGVYNSPLHF
NA TRBJ2-5 NA TRBV9 TGTGCCAGCAGCCCACTAATGGGGGGAGAGACCCAGTACTTC CASSPLMGGETQYF
NA TRBJ1-4 TRBD1 TRBV19 TGTGCCAGTAAGGCGGGACAGGGGCAGGGAAAACTGTTTTTT CASKAGQGQGKLFF
few TRBJ2-4 NA TRBV29-1 TGCAGCGTTGTAACGGTAGCCAAAAACATTCAGTACTTC CSVVTVAKNIQYF
NA TRBJ1-5 NA TRBV30 TGTGCCTGGAACCGACAGGGCAATCAGCCCCAGCATTTT CAWNRQGNQPQHF
NA TRBJ1-3 TRBD1 TRBV10-3 TGTGCCATCAGTGGGCAGGGGGCTTATGGAAACACCATATATTTT CAISGQGAYGNTIYF
NA TRBJ1-1 TRBD1 TRBV6-5 TGTGCCAGCCGGGACAGGGCAAGGGATACTGAAGCTTTCTTT CASRDRARDTEAFF
NA TRBJ2-7 TRBD2 TRBV6-5 TGTGCCAGCAGTAAGACTAGCGGGGGGGCTTACGAGCAGTACTTC CASSKTSGGAYEQYF
once TRBJ1-1 TRBD1 TRBV15 TGTGCCACCAGCAGAGGAGACAGGGGCACTGAAGCTTTCTTT CATSRGDRGTEAFF